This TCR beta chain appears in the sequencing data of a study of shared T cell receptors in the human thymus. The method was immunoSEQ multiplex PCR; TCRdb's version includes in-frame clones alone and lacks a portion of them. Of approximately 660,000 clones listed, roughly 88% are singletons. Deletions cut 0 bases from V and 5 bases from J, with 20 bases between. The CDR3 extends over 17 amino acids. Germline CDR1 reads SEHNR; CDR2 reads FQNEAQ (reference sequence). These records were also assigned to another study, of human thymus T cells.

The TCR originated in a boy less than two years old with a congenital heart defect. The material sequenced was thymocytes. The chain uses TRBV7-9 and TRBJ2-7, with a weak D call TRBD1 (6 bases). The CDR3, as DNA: TGTGCCAGCAGCTTAGCCCCCGCCGGAACAGGGTTTGACGAGCAGTACTTC. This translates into CASSLAPAGTGFDEQYF.